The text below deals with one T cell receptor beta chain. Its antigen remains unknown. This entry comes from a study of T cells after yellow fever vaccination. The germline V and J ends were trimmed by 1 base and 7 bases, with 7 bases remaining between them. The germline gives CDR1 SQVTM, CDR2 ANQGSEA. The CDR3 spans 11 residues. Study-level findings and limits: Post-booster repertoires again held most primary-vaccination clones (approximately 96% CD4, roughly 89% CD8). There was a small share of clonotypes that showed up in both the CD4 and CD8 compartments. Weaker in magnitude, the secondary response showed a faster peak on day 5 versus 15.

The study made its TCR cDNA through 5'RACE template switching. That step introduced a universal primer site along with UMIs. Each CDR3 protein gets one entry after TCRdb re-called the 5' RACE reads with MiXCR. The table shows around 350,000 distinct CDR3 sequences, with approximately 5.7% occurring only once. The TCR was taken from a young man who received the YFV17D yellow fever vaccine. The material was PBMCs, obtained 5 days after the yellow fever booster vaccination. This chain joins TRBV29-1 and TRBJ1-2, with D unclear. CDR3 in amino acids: CSVEGQLGYTF. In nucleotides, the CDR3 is TGCAGCGTTGAAGGCCAGCTTGGCTACACCTTC.